A single sample is the source of the 6 T cell receptor beta chains below, sequenced in a study of PD-1 blockade in classical Hodgkin lymphoma. Exposure to brentuximab vedotin varied, and each patient had relapsed following autologous stem cell transplantation. Sequencing used immunoSEQ multiplex PCR; TCRdb keeps in-frame clones, though not all of them. The repertoire holds about 11,000 clones, about 75% seen once, with around 23% in the top ten. The sample consisted of peripheral blood mononuclear cells (PBMCs), taken at baseline. The source of these receptors is a human donor with classical Hodgkin lymphoma.

The chain employs TRBV5-1 and TRBJ1-2, with a tentative D call TRBD1 (6 bases). Trimming pared 0 bases from V and 7 bases from J, leaving 10 bases between. This CDR3 comprises 13 residues. The V gene's germline CDR1 is SGHRS and CDR2 YFSETQ. The CDR3 coding sequence is TGCGCCAGCAGCTTGGCGGGGGCCGGTGGCTACACCTTC. Protein sequence: CASSLAGAGGYTF.

The chain joins TRBV27 to TRBJ1-5; 9 bases are shared with TRBD1. The V gene's germline CDR1 is MNHEY and CDR2 SMNVEV (reference sequence). CDR3 length equals 15 residues. The V segment lost 4 bases and the J segment 7 bases; nucleotides outside the gene matches: 8. This CDR3 is CASSSSQGAGQPQHF. The DNA for the CDR3 is TGTGCCAGCAGTTCCTCACAGGGGGCGGGCCAGCCCCAGCATTTT.

This clone was picked up one time. The chain combines TRBV10-2 with TRBJ1-1, with a weak D call TRBD1 (5 bases). CDR3 length equals 17 residues. Looked up from germline, CDR1 is WSHSY and CDR2 is SAAADI. Trimming took off 6 bases at V and 4 bases at J, with 24 bases between the two ends. As DNA, the CDR3 is TGCGCCAGCAGCACGCCGCCGGACATTTCGCTCGTCACTGAAGCTTTCTTT. It encodes CASSTPPDISLVTEAFF.

The chain carries TRBV6-6 and TRBJ2-7; D is possibly TRBD2 (5 bases). V was pared by 2 bases and J by 0 bases, with 11 bases between. This CDR3 has 15 amino acids. Looked up from germline, CDR1 is MNHNY and CDR2 is SVGAGI (reference sequence). The CDR3 coding sequence is TGTGCCAGCAGTTACGAGGCGGGCAGCTCCTACGAGCAGTACTTC. As protein: CASSYEAGSSYEQYF.

The rearrangement links TRBV5-5 to TRBJ2-7, with 8 bases lining up with TRBD1. Per germline, CDR1 SGHKS and CDR2 YYEKEE (reference sequence). The CDR3 is made up of 13 amino acids. Trimming took 4 bases from V and 2 from J; bases not matched to a gene: 2. The CDR3: CASSTTGAYEQYF. The CDR3 coding sequence is TGTGCCAGCAGCACGACAGGGGCCTACGAGCAGTACTTC.

The gene calls are TRBV2 and TRBJ2-1, with D perhaps matching TRBD2 (5 bases). V dropped 5 bases and J dropped 9 bases, with 17 bases sitting between them. The CDR3 spans 14 residues. Germline V CDR1 and CDR2: SNHLY, FYNNEI. In DNA, the CDR3 is TGTGCCAGCAGTCCATTATCGGGAAGGACTGAGCAGTTCTTC. It is translated as CASSPLSGRTEQFF.